This T cell receptor (beta chain) comes out of a study of T-cell memory formation after mild COVID-19 (dated by TCRdb to the early 2020s). Study-level background: TCR sequence clusters from the two donors were found to be largely donor specific. Longitudinal TCRalpha and TCRbeta repertoire sequencing tracked T-cell clones expanding and contracting after mild COVID-19 in two donors. Two young, previously healthy adult volunteers made up the cohort, one male and one female.

PBMCs were isolated by Ficoll-Paque density gradient centrifugation. In regard to this clonotype: Its antigen is currently not known. The record has no base qualities; no much larger clone is one base away.

Here V drops 9 bases and J drops 7 bases, and the junction holds 11 bases not matched to any gene. Spanning cysteine to phenylalanine, the CDR3 consists of 14 amino acids. The only DNA kept is the CDR3, 42 bases in frame from the first base. Overall study outcomes, separate from this receptor: The study covered only a couple of mild cases, and larger cohorts including severe cases with pre-infection samples were considered necessary. Balanced CD4/CD8 phenotypes were observed for clones contracting from day 15 to 85, whereas a bias towards CD4+ was observed for a second wave of clones expanding from day 15 to 37. SARS-CoV-2 specificity of the second-wave clones peaking on day 37 was not confirmed. The detection of some responding clones in pre-infection memory suggests that pre-existing cross-reactive memory T cells joined the SARS-CoV-2 response. Contracting CD4+ clones were found mainly in CM and EM memory subsets, while CD8+ clones were enriched in EMRA.

Data came from an Illumina NovaSeq 6000. TCRalpha and TCRbeta cDNA libraries were built by 5'RACE with constant-segment primers, adding sample barcodes and unique molecular identifiers. Trizol reagent was used to extract RNA from every sample. Library amplification was performed in two PCR steps, and a second sample barcode and Illumina TruSeq adapters were introduced in the second step. Sequencing of libraries was performed on an Illumina NovaSeq with 2 x 150 bp paired-end reads. The study's own analysis went as follows. With migec v1.2.7, reads were demultiplexed and then collapsed into UMI-guided consensus sequences. Using mixcr v2.1.11, the UMI consensuses were aligned to TRA and TRB V and J templates and assembled into clonotypes. A clonotype was counted as expanded or contracted only when both edgeR and NoisET called the clonotype significant, with the noise models trained on biological replicates. For edgeR calls, the thresholds were a false discovery rate-adjusted p below 0.01 and a log2 fold-change of 1. As an exploratory analysis of dynamics, max-normalized trajectories of the 1000 most abundant clonotypes were examined by PCA with hierarchical clustering. Each responding clone was given a CD4 or CD8 phenotype based on the CD4+ and CD8+ repertoires, which had been sequenced separately. TCRdb reanalyzed the raw reads on its own, using fastp at Q25 for trimming and MiXCR for clone calling, and kept in-frame beta chains. Each CDR3 protein appears once, grouped with its most common genes and DNA. TCRdb, not the authors, supplied the V and J calls. Across this sample there are around 250,000 distinct CDR3 sequences, with 15% to 20% seen only once. Roughly 25% of the sample belongs to the ten largest clones.

The chain is made from TRBV12-3 or TRBV12-4 and TRBJ2-1, with TRBD2 matching 8 junction bases. The receptor was isolated from a man younger than 30 who had mild COVID-19 (a few samples of this study predate the infection). The sample titles of this study are shuffled in the database, so cell type and time point are left out; the donor was told from shared clones. Material for sequencing was PBMCs or a T cell subset sorted from them (not recorded which). For the CDR3, the sequence is CASRPPGGRNEQFF. The DNA reads TGTGCCAGTAGACCCCCCGGCGGGAGGAATGAGCAGTTCTTC.